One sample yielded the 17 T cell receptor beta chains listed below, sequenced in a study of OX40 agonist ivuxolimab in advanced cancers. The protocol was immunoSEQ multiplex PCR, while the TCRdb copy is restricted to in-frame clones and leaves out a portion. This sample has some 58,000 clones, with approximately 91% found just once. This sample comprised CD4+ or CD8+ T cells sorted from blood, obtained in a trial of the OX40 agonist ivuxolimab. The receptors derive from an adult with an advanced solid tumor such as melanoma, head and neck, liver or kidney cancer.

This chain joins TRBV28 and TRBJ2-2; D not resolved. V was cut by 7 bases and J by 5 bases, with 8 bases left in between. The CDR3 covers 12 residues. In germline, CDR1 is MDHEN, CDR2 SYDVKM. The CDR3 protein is CASTDWTGELFF. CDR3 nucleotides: TGTGCCAGCACCGATTGGACCGGGGAGCTGTTTTTT.

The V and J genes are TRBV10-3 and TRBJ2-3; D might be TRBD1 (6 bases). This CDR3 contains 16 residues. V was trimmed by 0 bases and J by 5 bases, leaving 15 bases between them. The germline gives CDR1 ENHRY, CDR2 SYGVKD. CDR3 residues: CAISESMAGAVDTQYF. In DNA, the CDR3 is TGTGCCATCAGTGAGTCCATGGCAGGGGCGGTAGATACGCAGTATTTT.

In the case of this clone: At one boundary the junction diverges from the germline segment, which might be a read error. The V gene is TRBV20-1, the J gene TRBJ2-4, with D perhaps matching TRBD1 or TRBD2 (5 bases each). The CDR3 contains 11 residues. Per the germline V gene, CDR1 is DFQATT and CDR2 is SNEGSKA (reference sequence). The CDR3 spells CSARNRDLLHF. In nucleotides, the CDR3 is TGCAGTGCTAGAAACCGGGACCTCTTACACTTC.

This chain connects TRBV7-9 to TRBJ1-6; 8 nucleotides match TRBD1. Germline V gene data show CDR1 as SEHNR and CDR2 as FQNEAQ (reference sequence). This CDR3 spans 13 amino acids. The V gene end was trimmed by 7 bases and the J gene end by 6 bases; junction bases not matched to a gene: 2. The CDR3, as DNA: TGTGCCAGCACAGGACAGGGTAATTCACCCCTCCACTTT. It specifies CASTGQGNSPLHF. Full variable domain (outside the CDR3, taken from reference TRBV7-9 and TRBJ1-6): DTGVSQNPRHKITKRGQNVTFRCDPISEHNRLYWYRQTLGQGPEFLTYFQNEAQLEKSRLLSDRFSAERPKGSFSTLEIQRTEQGDSAMYLCASTGQGNSPLHFGNGTRLTVT.

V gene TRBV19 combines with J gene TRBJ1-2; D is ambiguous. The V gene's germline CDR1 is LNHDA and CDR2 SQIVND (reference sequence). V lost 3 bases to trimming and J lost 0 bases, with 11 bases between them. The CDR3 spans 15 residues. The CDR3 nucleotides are TGTGCCAGTAGTATTGGGCAGTCATCTAACTATGGCTACACCTTC. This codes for CASSIGQSSNYGYTF.

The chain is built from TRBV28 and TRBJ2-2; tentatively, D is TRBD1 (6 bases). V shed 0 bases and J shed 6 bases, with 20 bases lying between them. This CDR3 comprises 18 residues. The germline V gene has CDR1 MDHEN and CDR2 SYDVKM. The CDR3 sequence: CASSLWSSGTNGAGELFF. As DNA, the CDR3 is TGTGCCAGCAGTTTATGGTCCTCCGGGACAAATGGGGCCGGGGAGCTGTTTTTT.

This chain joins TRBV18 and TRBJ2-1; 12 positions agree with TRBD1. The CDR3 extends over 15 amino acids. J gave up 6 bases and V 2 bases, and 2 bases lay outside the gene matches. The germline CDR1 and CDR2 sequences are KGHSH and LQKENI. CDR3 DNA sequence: TGTGCCAGCTCACCAGGGACAGGGGGCTTCAATGAGCAGTTCTTC. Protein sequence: CASSPGTGGFNEQFF.

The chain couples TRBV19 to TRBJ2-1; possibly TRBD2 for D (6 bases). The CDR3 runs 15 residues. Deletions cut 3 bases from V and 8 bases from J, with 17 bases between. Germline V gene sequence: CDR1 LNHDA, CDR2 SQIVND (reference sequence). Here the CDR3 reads CASSMGRGPGDEQFF. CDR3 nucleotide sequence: TGTGCCAGTAGTATGGGGCGGGGCCCCGGGGATGAGCAGTTCTTC. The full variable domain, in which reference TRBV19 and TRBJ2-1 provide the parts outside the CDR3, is DGGITQSPKYLFRKEGQNVTLSCEQNLNHDAMYWYRQDPGQGLRLIYYSQIVNDFQKGDIAEGYSVSREKKESFPLTVTSAQKNPTAFYLCASSMGRGPGDEQFFGPGTRLTVL.

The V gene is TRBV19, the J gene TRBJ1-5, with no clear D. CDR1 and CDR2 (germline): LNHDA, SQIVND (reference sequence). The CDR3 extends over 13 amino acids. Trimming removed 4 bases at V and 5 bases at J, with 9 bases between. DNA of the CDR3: TGTGCCAGTAGTACCCGGACTTATCAGCCCCAGCATTTT. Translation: CASSTRTYQPQHF.

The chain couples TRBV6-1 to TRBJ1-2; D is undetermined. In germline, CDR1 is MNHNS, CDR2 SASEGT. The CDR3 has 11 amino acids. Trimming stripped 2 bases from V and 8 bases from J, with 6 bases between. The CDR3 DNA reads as TGTGCCAGCAGTGAAAAGGGAGGCTACACCTTC. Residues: CASSEKGGYTF.

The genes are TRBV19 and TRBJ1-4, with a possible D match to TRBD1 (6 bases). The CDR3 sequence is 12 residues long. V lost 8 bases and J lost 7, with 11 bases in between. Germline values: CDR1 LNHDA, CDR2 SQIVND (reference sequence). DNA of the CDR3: TGTGCCAGTGGGACCAGGGGTGAAAAACTGTTTTTT. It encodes CASGTRGEKLFF.

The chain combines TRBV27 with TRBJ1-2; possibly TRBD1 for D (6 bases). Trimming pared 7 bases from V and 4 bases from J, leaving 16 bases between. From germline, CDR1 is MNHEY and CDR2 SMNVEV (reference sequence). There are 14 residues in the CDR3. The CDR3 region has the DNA TGTGCCAGCAAGGGGGACAATCGCGCCTATGGCTACACCTTC. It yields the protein CASKGDNRAYGYTF.

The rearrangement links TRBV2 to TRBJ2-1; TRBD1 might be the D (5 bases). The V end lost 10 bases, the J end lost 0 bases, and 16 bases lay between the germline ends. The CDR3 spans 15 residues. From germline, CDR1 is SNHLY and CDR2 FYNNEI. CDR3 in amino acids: CATQGFLSSYNEQFF. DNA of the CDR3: TGTGCCACCCAGGGCTTCCTAAGCTCCTACAATGAGCAGTTCTTC.

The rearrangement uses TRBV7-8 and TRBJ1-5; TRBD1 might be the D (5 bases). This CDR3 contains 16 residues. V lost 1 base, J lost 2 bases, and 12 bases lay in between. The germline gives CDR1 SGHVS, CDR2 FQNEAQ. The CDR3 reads CASSLERGGGNQPQHF. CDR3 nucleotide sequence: TGTGCCAGCAGCTTAGAGCGCGGGGGAGGCAATCAGCCCCAGCATTTT. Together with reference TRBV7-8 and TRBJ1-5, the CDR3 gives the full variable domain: GAGVSQSPRYKVAKRGQDVALRCDPISGHVSLFWYQQALGQGPEFLTYFQNEAQLDKSGLPSDRFFAERPEGSVSTLKIQRTQQEDSAVYLCASSLERGGGNQPQHFGDGTRLSIL.

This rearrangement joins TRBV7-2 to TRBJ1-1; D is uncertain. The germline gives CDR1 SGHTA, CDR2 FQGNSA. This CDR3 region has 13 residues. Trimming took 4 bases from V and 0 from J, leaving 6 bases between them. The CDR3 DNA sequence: TGTGCCAGCAGCTCAAACCTGAACACTGAAGCTTTCTTT. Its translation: CASSSNLNTEAFF.

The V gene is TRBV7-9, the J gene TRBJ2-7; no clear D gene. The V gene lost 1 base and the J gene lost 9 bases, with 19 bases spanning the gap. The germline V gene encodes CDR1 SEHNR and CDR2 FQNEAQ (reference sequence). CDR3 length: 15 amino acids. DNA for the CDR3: TGTGCCAGCAGCTTAGAGTTTCCCGGCGGATCGTGGCAGTACTTC. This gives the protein CASSLEFPGGSWQYF.

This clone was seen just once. CDR3 sequence: CASRGQGIKPGELFF. The DNA of the CDR3 is TGTGCCAGTAGAGGACAGGGAATAAAACCCGGGGAGCTGTTTTTT. The chain is built from TRBV19 and TRBJ2-2; 8 bases are a match to TRBD1. Germline V gene lookup returns CDR1 LNHDA and CDR2 SQIVND (reference sequence). The CDR3 covers 15 residues. Trimming at V came to 6 bases and at J to 6 bases, leaving 9 bases not matched to a gene.